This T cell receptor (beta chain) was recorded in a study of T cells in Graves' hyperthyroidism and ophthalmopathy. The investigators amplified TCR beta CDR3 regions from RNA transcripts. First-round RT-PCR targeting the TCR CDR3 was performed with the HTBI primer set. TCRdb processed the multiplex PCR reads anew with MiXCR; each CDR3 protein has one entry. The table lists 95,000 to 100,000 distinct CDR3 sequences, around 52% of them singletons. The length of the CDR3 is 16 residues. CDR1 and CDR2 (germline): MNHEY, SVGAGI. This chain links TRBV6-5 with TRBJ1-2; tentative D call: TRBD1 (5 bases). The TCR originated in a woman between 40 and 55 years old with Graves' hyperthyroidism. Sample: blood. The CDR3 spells CVSSRALREANYGYTF. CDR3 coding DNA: TGTGTTAGCAGTCGCGCCCTCAGGGAAGCTAACTATGGCTACACCTTC.